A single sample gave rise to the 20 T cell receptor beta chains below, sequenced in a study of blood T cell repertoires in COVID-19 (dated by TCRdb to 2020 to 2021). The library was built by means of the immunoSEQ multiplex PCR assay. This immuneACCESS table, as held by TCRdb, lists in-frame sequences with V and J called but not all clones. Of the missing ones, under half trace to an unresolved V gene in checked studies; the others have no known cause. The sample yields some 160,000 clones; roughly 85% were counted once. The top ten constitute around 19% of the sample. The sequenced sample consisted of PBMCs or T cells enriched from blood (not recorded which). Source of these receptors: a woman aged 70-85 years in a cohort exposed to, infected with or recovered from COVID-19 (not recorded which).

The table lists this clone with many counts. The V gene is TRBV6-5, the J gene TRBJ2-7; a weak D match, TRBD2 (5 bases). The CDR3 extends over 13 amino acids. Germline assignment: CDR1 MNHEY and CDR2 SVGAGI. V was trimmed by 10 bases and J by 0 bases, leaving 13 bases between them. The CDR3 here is CATSRGVSYEQYF. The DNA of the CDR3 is TGTGCCACAAGTCGGGGAGTCTCCTACGAGCAGTACTTC.

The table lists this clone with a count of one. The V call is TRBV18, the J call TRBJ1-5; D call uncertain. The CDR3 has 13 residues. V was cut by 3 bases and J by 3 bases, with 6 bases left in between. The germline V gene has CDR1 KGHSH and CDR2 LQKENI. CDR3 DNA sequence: TGTGCCAGCTCACCGAACAACAATCAGCCCCAGCATTTT. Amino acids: CASSPNNNQPQHF. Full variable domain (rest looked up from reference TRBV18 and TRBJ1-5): NAGVMQNPRHLVRRRGQEARLRCSPMKGHSHVYWYRQLPEEGLKFMVYLQKENIIDESGMPKERFSAEFPKEGPSILRIQQVVRGDSAAYFCASSPNNNQPQHFGDGTRLSIL.

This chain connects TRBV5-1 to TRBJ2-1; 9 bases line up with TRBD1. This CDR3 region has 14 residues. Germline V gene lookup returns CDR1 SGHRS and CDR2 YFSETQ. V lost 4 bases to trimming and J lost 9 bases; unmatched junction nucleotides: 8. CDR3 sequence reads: CASSRAGTGFEQFF. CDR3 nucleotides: TGCGCCAGCAGCCGTGCCGGGACAGGGTTTGAGCAGTTCTTC.

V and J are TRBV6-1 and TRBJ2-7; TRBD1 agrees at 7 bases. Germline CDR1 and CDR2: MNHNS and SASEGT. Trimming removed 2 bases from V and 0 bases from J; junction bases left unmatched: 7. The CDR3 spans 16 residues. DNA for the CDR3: TGTGCCAGCAGTGAACAGGTGACAGGGCCCTCCTACGAGCAGTACTTC. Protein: CASSEQVTGPSYEQYF.

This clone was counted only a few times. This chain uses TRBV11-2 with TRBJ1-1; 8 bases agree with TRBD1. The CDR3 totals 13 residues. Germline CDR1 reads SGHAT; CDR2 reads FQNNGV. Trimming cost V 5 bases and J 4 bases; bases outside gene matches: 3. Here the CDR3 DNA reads TGTGCCAGCAGCCAGGGACAGGCCACTGAAGCTTTCTTT. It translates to CASSQGQATEAFF.

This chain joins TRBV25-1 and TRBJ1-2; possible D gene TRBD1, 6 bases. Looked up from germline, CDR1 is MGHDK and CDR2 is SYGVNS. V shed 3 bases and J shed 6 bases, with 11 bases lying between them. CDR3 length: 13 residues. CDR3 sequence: CASSDPGHNGYTF. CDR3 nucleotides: TGTGCCAGCAGTGATCCGGGACATAATGGCTACACCTTC.

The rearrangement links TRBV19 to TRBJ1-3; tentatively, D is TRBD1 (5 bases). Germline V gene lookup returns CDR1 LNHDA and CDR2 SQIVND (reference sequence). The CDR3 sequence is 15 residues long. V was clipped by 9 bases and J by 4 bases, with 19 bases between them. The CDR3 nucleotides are TGTGCCAGCACCCGGGCAGGGAATCTCGGAAACACCATATATTTT. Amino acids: CASTRAGNLGNTIYF.

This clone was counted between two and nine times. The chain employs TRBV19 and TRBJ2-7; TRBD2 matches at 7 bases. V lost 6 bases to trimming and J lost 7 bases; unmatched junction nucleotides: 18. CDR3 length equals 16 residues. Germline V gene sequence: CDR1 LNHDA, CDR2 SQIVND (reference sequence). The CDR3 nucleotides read TGTGCCAGTAGCTCTAGCGGAATCCCGAGAGTGTGGGAGCAGTACTTC. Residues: CASSSSGIPRVWEQYF.

DNA of the CDR3: TGCGCCAGCACCGGACAGGGTAATGCAGATACGCAGTATTTT. Translation gives CASTGQGNADTQYF. The chain joins TRBV5-1 to TRBJ2-3, with TRBD1 matching 8 bases. V gave up 6 bases and J gave up 4 bases; unmatched junction bases: 7. The germline CDR1 and CDR2 sequences are SGHRS and YFSETQ. The CDR3 has 14 residues.

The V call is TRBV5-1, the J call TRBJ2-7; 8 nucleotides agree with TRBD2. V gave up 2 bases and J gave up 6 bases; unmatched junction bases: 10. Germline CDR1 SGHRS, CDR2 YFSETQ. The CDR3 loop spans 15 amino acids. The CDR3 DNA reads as TGCGCCAGCAGCTTTCTAGCGGGTCCGTCAAGCGAGCAGTACTTC. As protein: CASSFLAGPSSEQYF.

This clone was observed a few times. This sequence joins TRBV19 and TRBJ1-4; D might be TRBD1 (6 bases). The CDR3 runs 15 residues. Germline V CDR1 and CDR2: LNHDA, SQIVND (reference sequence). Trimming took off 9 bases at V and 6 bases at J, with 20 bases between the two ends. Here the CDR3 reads CASKGRAQGDEKLFF. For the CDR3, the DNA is TGTGCCAGCAAGGGAAGGGCACAGGGAGATGAAAAACTGTTTTTT.

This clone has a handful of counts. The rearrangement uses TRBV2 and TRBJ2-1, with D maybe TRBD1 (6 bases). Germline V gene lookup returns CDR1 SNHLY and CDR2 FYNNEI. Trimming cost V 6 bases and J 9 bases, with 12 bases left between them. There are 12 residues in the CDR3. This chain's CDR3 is CASRQRGGEQFF. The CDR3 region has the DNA TGTGCCAGCAGGCAGCGAGGGGGTGAGCAGTTCTTC. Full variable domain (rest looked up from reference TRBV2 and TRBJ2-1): EPEVTQTPSHQVTQMGQEVILRCVPISNHLYFYWYRQILGQKVEFLVSFYNNEISEKSEIFDDQFSVERPDGSNFTLKIRSTKLEDSAMYFCASRQRGGEQFFGPGTRLTVL.

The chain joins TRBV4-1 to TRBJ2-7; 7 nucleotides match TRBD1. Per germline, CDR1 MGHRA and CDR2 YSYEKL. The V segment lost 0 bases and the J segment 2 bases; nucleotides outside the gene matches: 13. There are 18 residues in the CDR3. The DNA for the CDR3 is TGCGCCAGCAGCCAAGAAGGCCTAACAGGGGTCAGCCCCTACGAGCAGTACTTC. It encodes CASSQEGLTGVSPYEQYF.

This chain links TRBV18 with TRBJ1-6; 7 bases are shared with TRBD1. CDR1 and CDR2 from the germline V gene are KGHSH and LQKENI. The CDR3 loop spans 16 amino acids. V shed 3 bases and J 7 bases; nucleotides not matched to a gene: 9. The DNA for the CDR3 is TGTGCCAGCTCACCCCGGACAGGCAACGTAAATTCACCCCTCCACTTT. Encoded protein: CASSPRTGNVNSPLHF.

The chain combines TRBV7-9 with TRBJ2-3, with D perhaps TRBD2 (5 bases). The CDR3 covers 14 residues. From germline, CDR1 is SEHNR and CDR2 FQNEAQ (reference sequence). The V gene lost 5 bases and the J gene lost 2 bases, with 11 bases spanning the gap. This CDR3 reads CASSRGGPTDTQYF. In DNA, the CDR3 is TGTGCCAGCAGCCGGGGTGGACCCACAGATACGCAGTATTTT. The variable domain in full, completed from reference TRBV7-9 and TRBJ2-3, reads DTGVSQNPRHKITKRGQNVTFRCDPISEHNRLYWYRQTLGQGPEFLTYFQNEAQLEKSRLLSDRFSAERPKGSFSTLEIQRTEQGDSAMYLCASSRGGPTDTQYFGPGTRLTVL.

The DNA of the CDR3 is TGTGCCAGCAGCTTAGAAGATCAGGGGTTAGTGAAGTTCTTC. It is translated as CASSLEDQGLVKFF. The rearrangement uses TRBV7-2 and TRBJ2-1, with D possibly being TRBD1 (6 bases). Trimming took 1 base from V and 14 from J, leaving 18 bases between them. Germline V gene sequence: CDR1 SGHTA, CDR2 FQGNSA. The CDR3 has 14 residues. Based on the CDR3 plus reference TRBV7-2 and TRBJ2-1, the full variable domain is GAGVSQSPSNKVTEKGKDVELRCDPISGHTALYWYRQSLGQGLEFLIYFQGNSAPDKSGLPSDRFSAERTGGSVSTLTIQRTQQEDSAVYLCASSLEDQGLVKFFGPGTRLTVL.

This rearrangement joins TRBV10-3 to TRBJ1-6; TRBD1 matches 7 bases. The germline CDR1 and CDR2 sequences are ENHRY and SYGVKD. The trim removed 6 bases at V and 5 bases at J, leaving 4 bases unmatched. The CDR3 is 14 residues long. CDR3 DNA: TGTGCCATCAGCCTGACAGGGAATAATTCACCCCTCCACTTT. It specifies CAISLTGNNSPLHF.

CDR3 in DNA: TGTGCCAGCAGCTCGCGTACCTACAATGAGCAGTTCTTC. It yields the protein CASSSRTYNEQFF. J is TRBJ2-1 and V is TRBV5-6, with D uncertain. The ends were cut back, 3 bases at V and 2 bases at J, with 6 bases in the middle. The germline V gene encodes CDR1 SGHDT and CDR2 YYEEEE. The CDR3 is made up of 13 amino acids.

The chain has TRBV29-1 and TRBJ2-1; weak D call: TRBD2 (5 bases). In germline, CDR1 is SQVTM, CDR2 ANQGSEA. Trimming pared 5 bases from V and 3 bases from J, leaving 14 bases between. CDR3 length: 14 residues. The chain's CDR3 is CSVSNSGFYNEQFF. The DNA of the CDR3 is TGCAGCGTTTCCAACTCGGGATTCTACAATGAGCAGTTCTTC.

The CDR3 DNA is TGTGCCAGCTCACCGCCTAGCGAACAAGAGACCCAGTACTTC. Protein sequence: CASSPPSEQETQYF. The chain uses TRBV18 and TRBJ2-5, with a tentative D call TRBD2 (6 bases). From germline, CDR1 is KGHSH and CDR2 LQKENI. Trimming took 3 bases from V and 2 from J, leaving 10 bases between them. The CDR3 extends over 14 amino acids.